Described below is a single TCR beta chain sequence and its context. The target antigen is unknown. Sequenced by immunoSEQ multiplex PCR; TCRdb stores in-frame clones only, minus some. The table records approximately 27,000 clones, about 70% of them present only once. The data derive from a study of memory CD4+ T cells and cytomegalovirus serostatus. Overall study findings and caveats: Of 150 to 200 reported CMV TCRbeta sequences, under 70 were found in memory CD4+ repertoires.

Germline V gene lookup returns CDR1 MNHNS and CDR2 SASEGT. The trim removed 8 bases at V and 8 bases at J, leaving 4 bases unmatched. The CDR3 runs to 13 residues. The sort gate was single viable CD3+CD4+CD8-CD45RO+ cells for memory CD4+ T cells. The sequence derives from an adult in good health and CMV-seronegative. The material sequenced was memory CD4+ T cells from blood. The chain has TRBV6-1 and TRBJ1-4; 11 bases are a match to TRBD1. The CDR3 DNA reads TGTGCCAGCGGATGGACAGGGGGCGAAAAACTGTTTTTT. Translated, it gives CASGWTGGEKLFF.